One sample yielded the 21 T cell receptor beta chains listed below, sequenced in a study of vaccination and CD4 T cells after COVID-19. These TCRs' antigens remain unknown. The sample's treatment: approximately nine-day PBMC culture with coronavirus spike peptide pools or control peptides (ViraFEST assay). The Oncomine TCR Beta short-read assay was applied to DNA of cultured CD4+ T cells. TCRdb reprocessed the PCR reads via MiXCR and lists one record per CDR3 protein. The sample has under 15,000 distinct CDR3 sequences; 74% are singletons. Sequenced sample: CD4+ T cells from blood, cultured in vitro. The receptors derive from a human donor who had recovered from COVID-19.

This chain's CDR3 is CASSLDITEAFF. CDR3 DNA: TGTGCCAGCAGTCTGGACATCACTGAAGCTTTCTTT. The chain uses TRBV28 and TRBJ1-1; tentatively, D is TRBD1 (5 bases). CDR3 length equals 12 residues. Deletions cut 5 bases from V and 4 bases from J, with 8 bases between. Germline V gives CDR1 MDHEN, CDR2 SYDVKM.

V gene TRBV19 combines with J gene TRBJ1-1; weak D call: TRBD1 (5 bases). The CDR3 extends over 17 amino acids. V dropped 3 bases and J dropped 1 base, with 18 bases sitting between them. Germline CDR1 LNHDA, CDR2 SQIVND (reference sequence). CDR3 in DNA: TGTGCCAGTAGTATCCCCGGGACTCTAGGTTCGAACACTGAAGCTTTCTTT. This encodes CASSIPGTLGSNTEAFF. Complete variable domain (other parts from reference TRBV19 and TRBJ1-1): DGGITQSPKYLFRKEGQNVTLSCEQNLNHDAMYWYRQDPGQGLRLIYYSQIVNDFQKGDIAEGYSVSREKKESFPLTVTSAQKNPTAFYLCASSIPGTLGSNTEAFFGQGTRLTVV.

The chain employs TRBV15 and TRBJ2-7; TRBD2 matches 7 bases. The germline V gene encodes CDR1 LNHNV and CDR2 YYDKDF (reference sequence). V gave up 2 bases and J gave up 6 bases; unmatched junction bases: 4. The CDR3 is made up of 13 amino acids. This CDR3 is CATSRKAGSEQYF. As DNA, the CDR3 is TGTGCCACCAGCAGAAAAGCGGGGAGCGAGCAGTACTTC.

The table lists this clonotype with a few counts. The V and J genes are TRBV7-2 and TRBJ1-5; 9 positions agree with TRBD1. Germline V gene sequence: CDR1 SGHTA, CDR2 FQGNSA. The CDR3 runs to 15 residues. Germline trimming cut 2 bases from V and 7 bases from J; bases unmatched to any gene: 6. The CDR3 protein is CASSLTGGLGQPQHF. CDR3 sequence (DNA): TGTGCCAGCAGCTTAACAGGGGGCTTAGGACAGCCCCAGCATTTT.

This chain joins TRBV7-9 and TRBJ2-5; D not resolved. CDR3 length: 14 amino acids. CDR1 and CDR2 from the germline V gene are SEHNR and FQNEAQ (reference sequence). The V end was cut by 5 bases, the J end by 5 bases, with 15 bases between. Here the CDR3 DNA reads TGTGCCAGCAGCCCAGCTCCCCTGGCGGAGACCCAGTACTTC. It specifies CASSPAPLAETQYF. The complete variable domain, with remaining parts taken from reference TRBV7-9 and TRBJ2-5, reads DTGVSQNPRHKITKRGQNVTFRCDPISEHNRLYWYRQTLGQGPEFLTYFQNEAQLEKSRLLSDRFSAERPKGSFSTLEIQRTEQGDSAMYLCASSPAPLAETQYFGPGTRLLVL.

This clonotype was observed a few times. J is TRBJ1-1 and V is TRBV27; TRBD1 might be the D (5 bases). The germline V and J ends were trimmed by 8 bases and 7 bases, with 20 bases remaining between them. This CDR3 has 14 amino acids. Per the germline V gene, CDR1 is MNHEY and CDR2 is SMNVEV (reference sequence). The CDR3 sequence is CASGRLGGAGEAFF. As DNA, the CDR3 is TGTGCCAGCGGGAGACTGGGTGGGGCTGGTGAAGCTTTCTTT.

This chain connects TRBV7-2 to TRBJ1-5; no clear D. V was clipped by 5 bases and J by 7 bases, with 12 bases between them. The length of the CDR3 is 13 residues. Per the germline V gene, CDR1 is SGHTA and CDR2 is FQGNSA. The CDR3 DNA is TGTGCCAGCAGCAACGACGTCCGCCAGCCCCAGCATTTT. Protein sequence: CASSNDVRQPQHF.

V gene TRBV7-9 combines with J gene TRBJ1-5; tentatively, D is TRBD1 (5 bases). Germline CDR1 SEHNR, CDR2 FQNEAQ (reference sequence). V lost 2 bases to trimming and J lost 6 bases, with 5 bases between them. The CDR3 contains 12 residues. CDR3 amino acids: CASSLQGQPQHF. The CDR3 coding sequence is TGTGCCAGCAGCTTACAGGGTCAGCCCCAGCATTTT.

This clonotype has just a few counts. The genes are TRBV6-2 or TRBV6-3 and TRBJ2-5, with 11 nucleotides matching TRBD1. Germline loops: CDR1 MNHEY, CDR2 SVGEGT. The ends lost 1 base at V and 0 bases at J; junction bases unmatched: 7. This CDR3 region has 18 residues. Written as DNA, the CDR3 is TGTGCCAGCAGTTACTTGAACGGACAGGGGGCGTACCAAGAGACCCAGTACTTC. This codes for CASSYLNGQGAYQETQYF.

The genes are TRBV6-1 and TRBJ2-7, with D possibly matching TRBD2 (6 bases). Trimming left V 6 bases short and J 2 bases short, with 11 bases between. Germline assignment: CDR1 MNHNS and CDR2 SASEGT. The CDR3 spans 13 residues. The CDR3 sequence: CASRAGTPYEQYF. Here the CDR3 DNA reads TGTGCCAGCAGGGCCGGGACTCCCTACGAGCAGTACTTC.

The V gene is TRBV7-9, the J gene TRBJ2-7; TRBD1 matches 8 bases. Germline V gene sequence: CDR1 SEHNR, CDR2 FQNEAQ (reference sequence). V shed 5 bases and J 5 bases; nucleotides not matched to a gene: 8. The CDR3 is 14 amino acids. CDR3: CASSTRTGFDEQYF. CDR3 coding DNA: TGTGCCAGCAGCACTCGGACAGGGTTCGACGAGCAGTACTTC.

This clonotype was detected once. The chain is built from TRBV20-1 and TRBJ1-3; D is unclear. Trimming pared 4 bases from V and 0 bases from J, leaving 7 bases between. The CDR3 is 13 amino acids. Germline values: CDR1 DFQATT, CDR2 SNEGSKA (reference sequence). DNA of the CDR3: TGCAGTGCTACCCGCTACTCTGGAAACACCATATATTTT. Encoded protein: CSATRYSGNTIYF.

The J gene is TRBJ1-1, the V gene TRBV7-6; a weak D match, TRBD1 (6 bases). The V end lost 5 bases, the J end lost 7 bases, and 14 bases lay between the germline ends. The CDR3 has 13 amino acids. CDR1 and CDR2 from the germline V gene are SGHVS and FNYEAQ. CDR3 bases: TGTGCCAGCAGCCCCCGGCCGGACAGTGAAGCTTTCTTT. This gives the protein CASSPRPDSEAFF.

This clonotype was observed once. The chain is built from TRBV10-3 and TRBJ2-7, with a possible D match to TRBD1 (7 bases). The CDR3 loop spans 13 amino acids. Germline-derived CDR1 and CDR2 are ENHRY and SYGVKD. Trimming stripped 10 bases from V and 5 bases from J, with 18 bases between. The CDR3 DNA sequence: TGTGCCAGCGGACAGGAGGGGTTGAACGAGCAGTACTTC. It specifies CASGQEGLNEQYF.

This clonotype has a handful of counts. The V call is TRBV20-1, the J call TRBJ1-5; D remains unclear. CDR3 length equals 12 residues. V gave up 2 bases and J gave up 3 bases, with 5 bases separating them. Germline CDR1 DFQATT, CDR2 SNEGSKA (reference sequence). The CDR3 spells CSARQNNQPQHF. Written as DNA, the CDR3 is TGCAGTGCTAGACAGAACAATCAGCCCCAGCATTTT.

The chain recombines TRBV6-1 with TRBJ1-5; the D is unclear. Germline V gene sequence: CDR1 MNHNS, CDR2 SASEGT. The length of the CDR3 is 13 residues. The germline V and J ends were trimmed by 2 bases and 9 bases, with 11 bases remaining between them. DNA for the CDR3: TGTGCCAGCAGTGAAAGTGGAGGGATGCCCCAGCATTTT. Translating gives CASSESGGMPQHF.

V usage is TRBV2 and J usage is TRBJ2-1, with a possible D match to TRBD1 (8 bases). CDR3 size: 15 residues. The germline gives CDR1 SNHLY, CDR2 FYNNEI. The V gene lost 6 bases and the J gene lost 4 bases, with 16 bases spanning the gap. This chain's CDR3 is CASRIDRGGYNEQFF. Here the CDR3 DNA reads TGTGCCAGCAGGATAGACAGGGGAGGGTACAATGAGCAGTTCTTC.

The chain has TRBV20-1 and TRBJ1-5, with TRBD1 identical over 7 bases. Looked up from germline, CDR1 is DFQATT and CDR2 is SNEGSKA (reference sequence). The CDR3 has 15 residues. After removal of 5 bases from V and 3 bases from J, the junction contained 10 bases not matched to a gene. The CDR3 loop is CSAGHRQGNNQPQHF. For the CDR3, the DNA is TGCAGTGCTGGGCATCGACAGGGTAACAATCAGCCCCAGCATTTT.

The chain has TRBV27 and TRBJ2-1; 10 nucleotides agree with TRBD2. J was trimmed by 4 bases and V by 6 bases; bases with no gene match: 6. This CDR3 region has 15 residues. Germline CDR1 MNHEY, CDR2 SMNVEV (reference sequence). CDR3 in DNA: TGTGCCAGCAGCCCGGGACTAGCGAGATACAATGAGCAGTTCTTC. Its protein is CASSPGLARYNEQFF.

This clonotype was seen a few times. The V gene is TRBV4-3, the J gene TRBJ1-5; D possibly corresponds to TRBD1 (5 bases). Deletions cut 3 bases from V and 1 base from J, with 13 bases between. Germline V gene data show CDR1 as LGHNA and CDR2 as YSLEER. The CDR3 runs 16 residues. The CDR3 reads CASSQKLGPSNQPQHF. The CDR3 nucleotides read TGCGCCAGCAGCCAGAAGTTGGGACCGAGCAATCAGCCCCAGCATTTT.

This chain uses TRBV20-1 with TRBJ1-2, with D tentatively TRBD1 (5 bases). CDR1 DFQATT and CDR2 SNEGSKA come from the germline V gene (reference sequence). This CDR3 comprises 16 residues. With 0 bases removed from V and 6 bases from J, the gap between germline ends came to 20 bases. CDR3 sequence: CSARDPRIRTDNGYTF. CDR3 DNA sequence: TGCAGTGCTAGAGATCCGCGGATCAGGACGGACAATGGCTACACCTTC.